The sequence of this TCR beta chain was determined in a study of cytomegalovirus exposure and HLA in healthy donors. Study-wide results and caveats: Researchers reported in a later analysis that a missense DCLRE1C variant was tied to TCR beta V- and J-gene trimming. Follow-up analysis found HLA locus-dependent TCR association rates, highest for DRB1 and lowest for HLA-C.

Worth noting for this clone: The antigen is undetermined.

CDR1 and CDR2 (germline): MNHNS, SASEGT. The J segment lost 5 bases and the V segment lost 1 base, leaving 15 bases of the junction unmatched. This CDR3 spans 18 amino acids. A multiplex PCR was run with 60 Vbeta primers and 13 Jbeta primers. This table comes from immunoSEQ multiplex PCR, and its TCRdb copy is limited to in-frame clones, with some not included. The sample lists some 170,000 clones; 60% to 80% were seen once. The sequenced sample consisted of PBMCs. This TCR came from a man between 18 and 35 years old in good health and CMV-seropositive. The gene calls are TRBV6-1 and TRBJ2-5; TRBD1 aligns across 8 bases. The CDR3 protein is CASSEGRLGQEAGETQYF. The CDR3 DNA reads TGTGCCAGCAGTGAAGGGCGATTGGGACAGGAAGCCGGGGAGACCCAGTACTTC.